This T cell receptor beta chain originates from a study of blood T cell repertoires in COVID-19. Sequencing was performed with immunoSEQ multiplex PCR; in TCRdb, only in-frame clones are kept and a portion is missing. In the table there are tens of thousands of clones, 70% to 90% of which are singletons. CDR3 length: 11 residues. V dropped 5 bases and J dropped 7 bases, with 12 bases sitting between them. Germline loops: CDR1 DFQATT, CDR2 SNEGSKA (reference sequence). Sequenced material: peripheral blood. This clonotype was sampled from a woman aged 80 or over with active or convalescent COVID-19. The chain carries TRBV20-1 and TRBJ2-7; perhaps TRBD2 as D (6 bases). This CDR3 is CSAGLAKEQYF. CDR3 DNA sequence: TGCAGTGCTGGGCTAGCGAAAGAGCAGTACTTC.